This passage covers 25 T cell receptor beta chains from one sample sequenced in a study of blood T cell repertoires in COVID-19. Assay: immunoSEQ multiplex PCR; the TCRdb copy retains only in-frame clones and omits some. The sample shows some 160,000 clones, approximately 91% of them seen only once. Input material: peripheral blood. These TCRs come from a young man with acute or convalescent COVID-19.

The chain links TRBV6-4 to TRBJ1-1, with D unresolved. V lost 4 bases and J 0 bases, leaving 6 bases between the germline ends. The germline V gene encodes CDR1 MRHNA and CDR2 SNTAGT. The CDR3 sequence is 13 residues long. The CDR3 loop is CASSVTVNTEAFF. The DNA of the CDR3 is TGTGCCAGCAGTGTGACTGTGAACACTGAAGCTTTCTTT.

This chain joins TRBV3-1 (or the pseudogene TRBV3-2) and TRBJ1-1; possibly TRBD1 for D (6 bases). Per germline, CDR1 LGHDT and CDR2 YNNKEL (reference sequence). The CDR3 has 15 residues. V dropped 3 bases and J dropped 4 bases, with 15 bases sitting between them. CDR3 region: CASSQGSGEGTEAFF. Written as DNA, the CDR3 is TGTGCCAGCAGCCAGGGCTCAGGGGAGGGCACTGAAGCTTTCTTT.

The chain couples TRBV20-1 to TRBJ1-1; 8 nucleotides match TRBD1. Trimming took 3 bases from V and 7 from J; bases not matched to a gene: 7. The CDR3 is 13 amino acids. Germline loops: CDR1 DFQATT, CDR2 SNEGSKA (reference sequence). This CDR3 is CSASFPGGYEAFF. CDR3 bases: TGCAGTGCTAGTTTCCCAGGGGGCTATGAAGCTTTCTTT.

V gene TRBV11-2 combines with J gene TRBJ1-5; D possibly corresponds to TRBD1 (6 bases). Trimming left V 5 bases short and J 5 bases short, with 28 bases between. CDR3 size: 19 residues. The germline CDR1 and CDR2 sequences are SGHAT and FQNNGV. The CDR3 nucleotides are TGTGCCAGCAGCCTCCTTCCCGGGACACGAAACGGCGTCTATCAGCCCCAGCATTTT. Protein sequence: CASSLLPGTRNGVYQPQHF.

This clone occurred a few times. The CDR3 nucleotides are TGTGCCAGCAGTTACAAGTCAGCAGGGGTGAACACTGAAGCTTTCTTT. As protein: CASSYKSAGVNTEAFF. This sequence joins TRBV6-2 or TRBV6-3 and TRBJ1-1; a weak D match, TRBD1 (6 bases). Trimming removed 2 bases from V and 0 bases from J, with 13 bases in between. This CDR3 comprises 16 residues. The germline V gene has CDR1 MNHEY and CDR2 SVGEGT.

The CDR3 DNA reads TGTGCCAGTAGAAGCCCCGGGACAGGGGTAGGAAACACCATATATTTT. It translates to CASRSPGTGVGNTIYF. J is TRBJ1-3 and V is TRBV19; 10 nucleotides match TRBD1. This CDR3 region has 16 residues. Trimming removed 6 bases from V and 4 bases from J; junction bases left unmatched: 9. Germline V CDR1 and CDR2: LNHDA, SQIVND (reference sequence). The entire variable domain, with the rest obtained from reference TRBV19 and TRBJ1-3, is as follows: DGGITQSPKYLFRKEGQNVTLSCEQNLNHDAMYWYRQDPGQGLRLIYYSQIVNDFQKGDIAEGYSVSREKKESFPLTVTSAQKNPTAFYLCASRSPGTGVGNTIYFGEGSWLTVV.

The J gene is TRBJ2-3, the V gene TRBV24-1; TRBD1 is a possible D gene (5 bases). In germline, CDR1 is KGHDR, CDR2 SFDVKD. Trimming took 4 bases from V and 0 from J, leaving 10 bases between them. The CDR3 length is 15 residues. The CDR3 region has the DNA TGTGCCACCAGTGAAACAGGAAAAAGCACAGATACGCAGTATTTT. Its translation: CATSETGKSTDTQYF.

The chain recombines TRBV18 with TRBJ1-1, with a weak D call TRBD1 (5 bases). The CDR3 totals 12 residues. CDR1 is KGHSH, CDR2 LQKENI, per germline. Trimming shortened V by 3 bases and J by 8 bases, and 10 bases separated the two germline ends. For the CDR3, the DNA is TGTGCCAGCTCACCCGGGGGGGTCGAAGCTTTCTTT. The encoded protein is CASSPGGVEAFF. Full variable domain (outside the CDR3, taken from reference TRBV18 and TRBJ1-1): NAGVMQNPRHLVRRRGQEARLRCSPMKGHSHVYWYRQLPEEGLKFMVYLQKENIIDESGMPKERFSAEFPKEGPSILRIQQVVRGDSAAYFCASSPGGVEAFFGQGTRLTVV.

The gene calls are TRBV30 and TRBJ1-1; 9 bases are shared with TRBD1. CDR1 and CDR2 (germline): GTSNPN, SVGIG (reference sequence). The CDR3 has 17 amino acids. Trimming at V came to 3 bases and at J to 0 bases, leaving 11 bases not matched to a gene. The CDR3, as DNA: TGTGCCTGGAGGGGAGACAGGGGGAAGGGTATGAACACTGAAGCTTTCTTT. Its protein product is CAWRGDRGKGMNTEAFF.

V is TRBV5-6 and J is TRBJ1-2, with D possibly being TRBD1 (5 bases). CDR1 is SGHDT, CDR2 YYEEEE, per germline. The CDR3 loop spans 16 amino acids. Trimming removed 3 bases at V and 2 bases at J, with 17 bases between. Written as DNA, the CDR3 is TGTGCCAGCAGCTCGCCCGGGGAGGGGCCCAACTATGGCTACACCTTC. Its translation: CASSSPGEGPNYGYTF.

The chain joins TRBV7-2 to TRBJ1-1; 8 nucleotides agree with TRBD1. Germline CDR1 SGHTA, CDR2 FQGNSA. CDR3 length equals 14 residues. The trim removed 5 bases at V and 7 bases at J, leaving 9 bases unmatched. CDR3 region: CASSAYRGGGEAFF. As DNA, the CDR3 is TGTGCCAGCAGCGCGTACAGGGGGGGCGGTGAAGCTTTCTTT. Combining the CDR3 with reference TRBV7-2 and TRBJ1-1 gives the whole variable domain GAGVSQSPSNKVTEKGKDVELRCDPISGHTALYWYRQSLGQGLEFLIYFQGNSAPDKSGLPSDRFSAERTGGSVSTLTIQRTQQEDSAVYLCASSAYRGGGEAFFGQGTRLTVV.

The genes are TRBV19 and TRBJ1-1; D gene uncertain. Trimming removed 1 base at V and 4 bases at J, with 10 bases between. In germline, CDR1 is LNHDA, CDR2 SQIVND (reference sequence). The CDR3 loop spans 14 amino acids. The CDR3 region is CASSIAPFGTEAFF. The CDR3 nucleotides are TGTGCCAGTAGTATAGCCCCCTTCGGCACTGAAGCTTTCTTT.

This CDR3 is CASSPIQTGRNEKLFF. DNA for the CDR3: TGCGCCAGCAGCCCAATCCAGACAGGACGGAATGAAAAACTGTTTTTT. The J gene is TRBJ1-4, the V gene TRBV5-1; a possible D gene is TRBD1 (6 bases). The V gene lost 4 bases and the J gene lost 5 bases, with 18 bases spanning the gap. The CDR3 extends over 16 amino acids. Germline values: CDR1 SGHRS, CDR2 YFSETQ.

This clone has a single count. The rearrangement links TRBV15 to TRBJ1-2, with D perhaps matching TRBD1 (5 bases). The CDR3 covers 14 residues. With 5 bases removed from V and 0 bases from J, the gap between germline ends came to 10 bases. Germline-derived CDR1 and CDR2 are LNHNV and YYDKDF (reference sequence). For the CDR3, the DNA is TGTGCCACCAGCGGGGCGGGAACTAACTATGGCTACACCTTC. Translated: CATSGAGTNYGYTF.

This clone was seen only a few times. This chain links TRBV4-1 with TRBJ2-1, with 12 positions matching TRBD2. This CDR3 has 16 residues. Looked up from germline, CDR1 is MGHRA and CDR2 is YSYEKL. Trimming removed 0 bases from V and 7 bases from J; junction bases left unmatched: 4. The CDR3 loop is CASSQDLGLAGNEQFF. The CDR3 coding sequence is TGCGCCAGCAGCCAAGATCTAGGACTAGCGGGAAATGAGCAGTTCTTC.

This chain links TRBV6-5 with TRBJ1-4, with D unresolved. The ends were cut back, 8 bases at V and 4 bases at J, with 11 bases in the middle. The CDR3 contains 13 residues. In germline, CDR1 is MNHEY, CDR2 SVGAGI. The CDR3: CASDREVNEKLFF. As DNA, the CDR3 is TGTGCCAGCGATAGGGAGGTTAATGAAAAACTGTTTTTT.

This clone has just one count. The J gene is TRBJ1-3, the V gene TRBV7-9; D may be TRBD1 (5 bases). In germline, CDR1 is SEHNR, CDR2 FQNEAQ (reference sequence). There are 13 residues in the CDR3. V was shortened by 10 bases and J by 2 bases, with 12 bases between the two germline ends. The CDR3 DNA sequence: TGTGCCACCGAAACAGGAGCTGGAAACACCATATATTTT. It codes for CATETGAGNTIYF.

The chain is built from TRBV14 and TRBJ1-2; D unresolved. The CDR3 length is 12 residues. The V gene lost 0 bases and the J gene lost 11 bases, with 10 bases spanning the gap. Per germline, CDR1 SGHDN and CDR2 FVKESK. CDR3 DNA: TGTGCCAGCAGCCAAGAGGGGTGGAGGTACACCTTC. Protein sequence: CASSQEGWRYTF. Drawing the rest from reference TRBV14 and TRBJ1-2, the complete variable domain is EAGVTQFPSHSVIEKGQTVTLRCDPISGHDNLYWYRRVMGKEIKFLLHFVKESKQDESGMPNNRFLAERTGGTYSTLKVQPAELEDSGVYFCASSQEGWRYTFGSGTRLTVV.

V is TRBV6-5 and J is TRBJ2-1; 11 bases agree with TRBD2. The CDR3 runs to 15 residues. Germline V gene lookup returns CDR1 MNHEY and CDR2 SVGAGI. The trim removed 5 bases at V and 9 bases at J, leaving 9 bases unmatched. In DNA, the CDR3 is TGTGCCAGCAGTCGTGCCGGGACTAGCGGTGCTGAGCAGTTCTTC. Its translation is CASSRAGTSGAEQFF.

The gene calls are TRBV5-4 and TRBJ1-1, with D maybe TRBD1 (5 bases). Trimming shortened V by 3 bases and J by 10 bases, and 13 bases separated the two germline ends. This CDR3 region has 12 residues. Germline loops: CDR1 SGHNT, CDR2 YYREEE (reference sequence). The CDR3 DNA is TGTGCCAGCAGCTCGGGCTTTCAGGGAGCTTTCTTT. Protein: CASSSGFQGAFF.

The chain employs TRBV6-5 and TRBJ2-5; possible D gene TRBD2, 5 bases. CDR1 MNHEY and CDR2 SVGAGI come from the germline V gene. This CDR3 region has 12 residues. V was cut by 8 bases and J by 5 bases, with 12 bases left in between. The CDR3 DNA sequence: TGTGCCAGCGCCCCCCAGCGGGAGACCCAGTACTTC. Translating it yields CASAPQRETQYF.

V and J are TRBV11-2 and TRBJ1-2; unclear D gene. V lost 0 bases to trimming and J lost 7 bases, with 15 bases between them. CDR1 and CDR2 from the germline V gene are SGHAT and FQNNGV. The CDR3 is 15 amino acids. The chain's CDR3 is CASSLDRMVVGGYTF. The CDR3 DNA sequence: TGTGCCAGCAGCTTAGATCGAATGGTAGTCGGTGGCTACACCTTC.

The chain links TRBV19 to TRBJ2-7, with 12 bases aligning to TRBD1. J was trimmed by 2 bases and V by 9 bases; bases with no gene match: 8. Germline lookup yields CDR1 LNHDA and CDR2 SQIVND (reference sequence). This CDR3 is built from 15 residues. The CDR3 sequence is CASSAGTGGTYEQYF. The CDR3 region has the DNA TGTGCCAGCTCGGCCGGGACAGGGGGCACCTACGAGCAGTACTTC.

V is TRBV7-9 and J is TRBJ1-1, with D perhaps matching TRBD1 (6 bases). Germline CDR1 and CDR2: SEHNR and FQNEAQ (reference sequence). The CDR3 has 14 amino acids. The germline V and J ends were trimmed by 5 bases and 7 bases, with 17 bases remaining between them. This CDR3 is CASSPGRTVVEAFF. DNA of the CDR3: TGTGCCAGCAGCCCAGGACGGACAGTAGTTGAAGCTTTCTTT. The whole variable domain, filled in from reference TRBV7-9 and TRBJ1-1, reads DTGVSQNPRHKITKRGQNVTFRCDPISEHNRLYWYRQTLGQGPEFLTYFQNEAQLEKSRLLSDRFSAERPKGSFSTLEIQRTEQGDSAMYLCASSPGRTVVEAFFGQGTRLTVV.

This clone was observed a few times. CDR3 sequence (DNA): TGTGCCAGCAGCCGTACAATGGGGGGGAATCAGCCCCAGCATTTT. As protein: CASSRTMGGNQPQHF. The chain employs TRBV3-1 (or the pseudogene TRBV3-2) and TRBJ1-5; TRBD1 might be the D (5 bases). Germline CDR1 LGHDT, CDR2 YNNKEL (reference sequence). This CDR3 comprises 15 residues. Trimming pared 4 bases from V and 4 bases from J, leaving 14 bases between.